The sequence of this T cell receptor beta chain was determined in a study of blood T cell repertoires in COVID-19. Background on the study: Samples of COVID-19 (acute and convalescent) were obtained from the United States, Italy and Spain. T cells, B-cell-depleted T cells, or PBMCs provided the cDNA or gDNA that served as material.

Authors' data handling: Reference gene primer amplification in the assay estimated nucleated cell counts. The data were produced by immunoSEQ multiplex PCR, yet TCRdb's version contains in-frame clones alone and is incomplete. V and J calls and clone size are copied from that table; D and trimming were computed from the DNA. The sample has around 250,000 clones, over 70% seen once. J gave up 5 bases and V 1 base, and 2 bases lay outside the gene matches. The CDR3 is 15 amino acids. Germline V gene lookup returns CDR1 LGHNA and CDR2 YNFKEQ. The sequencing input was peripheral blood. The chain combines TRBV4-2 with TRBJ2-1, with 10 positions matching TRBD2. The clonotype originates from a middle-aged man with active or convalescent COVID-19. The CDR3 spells CASSQGTSGDNEQFF. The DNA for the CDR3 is TGTGCCAGCAGCCAAGGGACTAGCGGAGACAATGAGCAGTTCTTC.